Below are 25 T cell receptor beta chains sequenced from a single sample in a study of blood T cells in healthy people across ages. Next came a second PCR, run for roughly 7 to 12 cycles, which used a sample-barcoded 5' primer along with a J-beta primer mix. TCRdb ran MiXCR on the 5' RACE reads and lists one entry per CDR3 protein. The sample comprises roughly 1.5 million distinct CDR3 sequences, 42% of which are singletons, and 4% rests with the top ten. The sample was blood. Source of these receptors: a young woman in good health.

This clonotype has just a few counts. The gene calls are TRBV29-1 and TRBJ2-1; either TRBD1 or TRBD2 may supply D (5 bases each). Between the trimmed V and J ends, which lost 4 bases and 0 bases, there was a span of 13 bases. Germline CDR1 reads SQVTM; CDR2 reads ANQGSEA. CDR3 length: 15 amino acids. Written as DNA, the CDR3 is TGCAGCGTTGTTGGGGGTCCCCCCTCCTACAATGAGCAGTTCTTC. Its protein is CSVVGGPPSYNEQFF.

The chain couples TRBV2 to TRBJ2-7; no clear D gene. The ends were cut back, 6 bases at V and 2 bases at J, with 11 bases in the middle. The V gene's germline CDR1 is SNHLY and CDR2 FYNNEI. This CDR3 comprises 13 residues. In DNA form, the CDR3 reads TGTGCCAGCAGAGGACCTACACCCTACGAGCAGTACTTC. Protein sequence: CASRGPTPYEQYF.

The V gene is TRBV12-3 or TRBV12-4, the J gene TRBJ2-5, with D possibly being TRBD2 (5 bases). The CDR3 totals 13 residues. Trimming left V 7 bases short and J 7 bases short, with 16 bases between. The CDR3 nucleotides read TGTGCCAGCACCTGGTCGGCGGGTGGGACCCAGTACTTC. Translated, it gives CASTWSAGGTQYF.

This chain uses TRBV4-1 with TRBJ2-7; 7 bases line up with TRBD1. The V gene end was trimmed by 5 bases and the J gene end by 3 bases; junction bases not matched to a gene: 7. Germline-derived CDR1 and CDR2 are MGHRA and YSYEKL. This CDR3 spans 14 amino acids. For the CDR3, the DNA is TGCGCCAGCAGCACCTCCAACAGGGGCTACGAGCAGTACTTC. Residues: CASSTSNRGYEQYF.

This clonotype came up a few times. V is TRBV6-2 or TRBV6-3 and J is TRBJ2-3; 9 bases match TRBD2. Germline CDR1 MNHEY, CDR2 SVGEGT. The J segment lost 0 bases and the V segment lost 5 bases, leaving 9 bases of the junction unmatched. The CDR3 is made up of 17 amino acids. DNA of the CDR3: TGTGCCAGCAGTCCGACGTTGCTAGCGGGAAGCACAGATACGCAGTATTTT. Translated: CASSPTLLAGSTDTQYF.

In this sample, this clonotype turned up a few times. The J gene is TRBJ1-2, the V gene TRBV7-2; D is perhaps TRBD1 (5 bases). Trimming took 1 base from V and 4 from J, leaving 7 bases between them. The CDR3 extends over 13 amino acids. Germline V CDR1 and CDR2: SGHTA, FQGNSA. The CDR3 sequence: CASSLGGFYGYTF. DNA for the CDR3: TGTGCCAGCAGCTTAGGGGGGTTCTATGGCTACACCTTC.

This clonotype was detected a few times. V usage is TRBV4-3 and J usage is TRBJ1-1; perhaps TRBD1 as D (6 bases). The CDR3 sequence is 13 residues long. CDR1 LGHNA and CDR2 YSLEER come from the germline V gene. Trimming pared 5 bases from V and 3 bases from J, leaving 10 bases between. CDR3 residues: CASSKRGDTEAFF. Written as DNA, the CDR3 is TGCGCCAGCAGCAAGAGGGGGGACACTGAAGCTTTCTTT.

This clonotype was recorded a few times. The V call is TRBV10-3, the J call TRBJ2-1, with 9 bases lining up with TRBD1. Germline V gene sequence: CDR1 ENHRY, CDR2 SYGVKD. The CDR3 has 16 residues. The V and J ends lost 3 bases and 7 bases, in that order; junction bases with no gene match: 10. The CDR3 spells CAISDMAGQGGNEQFF. In DNA, the CDR3 is TGTGCCATCAGTGATATGGCGGGACAGGGCGGAAATGAGCAGTTCTTC.

The chain joins TRBV20-1 to TRBJ1-1, with D possibly matching TRBD1 (6 bases). The germline V gene has CDR1 DFQATT and CDR2 SNEGSKA (reference sequence). CDR3 length equals 13 residues. V was clipped by 4 bases and J by 5 bases, with 14 bases between them. As DNA, the CDR3 is TGCAGTGCTACGCAGGGGCGGCGGACTGAAGCTTTCTTT. Protein sequence: CSATQGRRTEAFF.

The sample holds a few counts of this clonotype. The chain couples TRBV5-1 to TRBJ2-4; D might be TRBD2 (6 bases). Trimming stripped 2 bases from V and 5 bases from J, with 14 bases between. The CDR3 length is 15 residues. The germline CDR1 and CDR2 sequences are SGHRS and YFSETQ. The CDR3 DNA follows: TGCGCCAGCAGCTTTTCCGGGGGAAGGGAAAACATTCAGTACTTC. It specifies CASSFSGGRENIQYF.

This clonotype was found many times. The rearrangement links TRBV20-1 to TRBJ2-3; perhaps TRBD2 as D (6 bases). The J call may be mistaken, given a closer DNA end match to TRBJ2-5. Germline values: CDR1 DFQATT, CDR2 SNEGSKA (reference sequence). This CDR3 comprises 10 residues. The CDR3, as DNA: TGCAGCGCCGTCGGGGGAACCCAGTACTTC. Translation gives CSAVGGTQYF.

This clonotype appeared a few times. The rearrangement uses TRBV20-1 and TRBJ1-4, with no clear D. This CDR3 region has 11 residues. Germline CDR1 and CDR2: DFQATT and SNEGSKA (reference sequence). Trimming pared 1 base from V and 6 bases from J, leaving 3 bases between. The CDR3 protein is CSARVDEKLFF. DNA for the CDR3: TGCAGTGCTAGAGTCGATGAAAAACTGTTTTTT.

This clonotype has just a few counts. The chain is built from TRBV6-2 or TRBV6-3 and TRBJ2-5; 9 nucleotides line up with TRBD1. J lost 11 bases, V lost 6 bases, and 13 bases had no gene match. Germline CDR1 reads MNHEY; CDR2 reads SVGEGT. The CDR3 length is 14 residues. The CDR3 DNA reads as TGTGCCAGCAGGGACCGGACAGGGGCTACGGGGCAGTACTTC. Protein: CASRDRTGATGQYF.

This clonotype has more than one count but fewer than ten. The chain has TRBV4-3 and TRBJ2-1; a possible D gene is TRBD2 (5 bases). Looked up from germline, CDR1 is LGHNA and CDR2 is YSLEER. Deletions cut 0 bases from V and 5 bases from J, with 8 bases between. CDR3 length equals 14 residues. Written as DNA, the CDR3 is TGCGCCAGCAGCCAAGAAGCCGGGGACAATGAGCAGTTCTTC. Protein sequence: CASSQEAGDNEQFF.

This clonotype showed up just once. The chain uses TRBV5-1 and TRBJ2-1; D is possibly TRBD1 (7 bases). V dropped 3 bases and J dropped 10 bases, with 23 bases sitting between them. The germline CDR1 and CDR2 sequences are SGHRS and YFSETQ. The CDR3 spans 16 residues. This chain's CDR3 is CASSSGETGLGKEQFF. In nucleotides, the CDR3 is TGCGCCAGCAGCTCGGGAGAGACAGGGTTGGGTAAGGAGCAGTTCTTC.

The genes are TRBV7-9 and TRBJ1-1, with a weak D call TRBD1 (5 bases). Per germline, CDR1 SEHNR and CDR2 FQNEAQ (reference sequence). The CDR3 extends over 18 amino acids. With 4 bases removed from V and 3 bases from J, the gap between germline ends came to 24 bases. The CDR3 sequence is CASSSNIRIGVGHTEAFF. In DNA, the CDR3 is TGTGCCAGCAGCTCTAACATCAGAATAGGGGTAGGGCACACTGAAGCTTTCTTT.

The chain uses TRBV7-9 and TRBJ1-2; TRBD1 agrees at 8 bases. V dropped 4 bases and J dropped 4; count of bases not matched to a gene: 11. This CDR3 has 16 residues. Germline loops: CDR1 SEHNR, CDR2 FQNEAQ (reference sequence). CDR3 loop: CASSYVPGQERYGYTF. The CDR3 nucleotides read TGTGCCAGCAGCTATGTACCGGGACAGGAACGCTATGGCTACACCTTC.

V gene TRBV20-1 combines with J gene TRBJ2-1; 16 bases fit TRBD2. V trimming: 6 bases; J trimming: 9 bases; junction bases outside the gene matches: 5. This CDR3 is 14 amino acids long. Germline V gene data show CDR1 as DFQATT and CDR2 as SNEGSKA (reference sequence). The CDR3 DNA is TGCAGTGCCGGGGGACTAGCGGGGGGGTTTGAGCAGTTCTTC. This gives the protein CSAGGLAGGFEQFF.

The CDR3 here is CAWSVLTGSYEQYF. CDR3 coding DNA: TGTGCCTGGAGTGTACTAACAGGCTCCTACGAGCAGTACTTC. The chain couples TRBV30 to TRBJ2-7, with D perhaps matching TRBD1 (5 bases). Germline V lookup: CDR1 GTSNPN, CDR2 SVGIG (reference sequence). Trimming took 0 bases from V and 0 from J, leaving 9 bases between them. The CDR3 is made up of 14 amino acids.

This clonotype was seen just once. This chain connects TRBV25-1 to TRBJ1-1; 7 nucleotides line up with TRBD1. CDR3 size: 14 residues. The trim removed 4 bases at V and 9 bases at J, leaving 11 bases unmatched. Germline loops: CDR1 MGHDK, CDR2 SYGVNS. CDR3: CASSGSTGQAQAFF. In DNA form, the CDR3 reads TGTGCCAGCAGTGGCAGCACCGGACAGGCCCAAGCTTTCTTT.

Regarding this clonotype: The junction differs from germline at one of its ends, possibly a read error. The genes are TRBV4-3 and TRBJ2-2; D might be TRBD2 (7 bases). Germline V gene data show CDR1 as LGHNA and CDR2 as YSLEER. This CDR3 has 16 residues. The CDR3 bases are TGCGCCAGCAGCCAAGAAGGGGGGGGGCGTTCCGGGGAGCCGTTTTTT. Protein: CASSQEGGGRSGEPFF.

This clonotype has just a few counts. The gene calls are TRBV12-3 or TRBV12-4 and TRBJ2-1; D gene uncertain. The CDR3 length is 14 residues. V shed 5 bases and J shed 5 bases, with 13 bases lying between them. CDR3 coding DNA: TGTGCCAGCAGTCCCCTCCCCGCCAACAATGAGCAGTTCTTC. Its protein is CASSPLPANNEQFF.

The genes are TRBV2 and TRBJ1-4, with no clear D. V lost 7 bases to trimming and J lost 2 bases, with 11 bases between them. The CDR3 has 14 residues. The germline CDR1 and CDR2 sequences are SNHLY and FYNNEI. The CDR3 spells CASNRGSTNEKLFF. The DNA for the CDR3 is TGTGCCAGCAACCGGGGTTCGACTAATGAAAAACTGTTTTTT.

The chain carries TRBV20-1 and TRBJ2-4, with TRBD1 as a possible D gene (6 bases). The end of the DNA fits TRBJ2-7 better, so the J call may be wrong. The V gene's germline CDR1 is DFQATT and CDR2 SNEGSKA (reference sequence). There are 14 residues in the CDR3. The CDR3, as DNA: TGCAGTGCTAGAACTGGACAGAAGTGGCGCGAGCAGTACTTC. Translating it yields CSARTGQKWREQYF.

The chain carries TRBV19 and TRBJ1-2, with 7 bases matching TRBD1. Germline V gives CDR1 LNHDA, CDR2 SQIVND (reference sequence). The CDR3 spans 18 residues. With V trimmed by 3 bases and J by 0 bases, 13 bases remained unmatched. The CDR3 protein is CASSIRDSTPKPNYGYTF. The CDR3 DNA reads as TGTGCCAGTAGTATCCGGGACAGCACCCCTAAGCCTAACTATGGCTACACCTTC.